The subject of this entry is one TCR beta chain. V dropped 4 bases and J dropped 6 bases, with 7 bases sitting between them. CDR3 length: 12 residues. Germline CDR1 reads SGHTS; CDR2 reads YDEGEE. Method: immunoSEQ multiplex PCR; TCRdb's copy keeps in-frame clones and lacks some. This table has some 130,000 clones, around 92% appearing once. The data originate from a study of control samples from healthy donors and cancer patients. The chain couples TRBV5-8 to TRBJ2-2, with D hard to call. This TCR was recovered from a woman between 45 and 65 years old in good health. Material: blood. Here the CDR3 DNA reads TGTGCCAGCAGCGCTCGAGCCGGGGAGCTGTTTTTT. This encodes CASSARAGELFF.